This T cell receptor beta chain came from a study of T cell repertoires in cytomegalovirus infection (dated by TCRdb to the late 2010s). For context, the study as a whole: Alongside well-studied HLA-B-restricted epitopes, the peptide stimulations were aimed at recently identified HLA-C-restricted CMV epitopes, whose presentation resists viral immunomodulation. Donor HLA type was relevant to the analysis, because carriage of CMV infection together with the matching HLA type was indicated by public TCR beta signatures.

With respect to this clonotype: Its antigen remains unidentified. No clone much larger than this one lies a single base away; base qualities are absent.

Trimming takes 3 bases from V and 0 bases from J, and the germline ends sit 16 bases apart. The CDR3, cysteine through phenylalanine, is 17 amino acids long. The retained sequence is limited to the CDR3, 51 bases, with the frame set at the first base. According to the germline V gene, CDR1 reads SGHVS and CDR2 reads FQNEAQ. Paper-wide results and their limitations: The ex vivo response was dominated by HLA-C-restricted CMV-specific TCR beta clonotypes, and the single most frequent clonotype in two of eight donors was supplied by these HLA-C-restricted clonotypes. In both this cohort and an independent roughly 350-donor cohort, the cumulative frequency of public TCR beta family members distinguished carriers of CMV infection plus the relevant HLA type.

For sequencing, an Illumina HiSeq 1500 was employed. TCRdb reprocessed the public reads (quality trimming at Q25 with fastp, clone calling with MiXCR) and kept in-frame beta chains. Every entry covers one CDR3 protein and lists the most common genes and DNA from its rows. The sample table contains around 430,000 distinct CDR3 sequences; only one count was recorded for under 45% of them. The ten largest clones take up around two fifths of the sample. The sample's treatment or condition label is to be understood as: in vitro stimulation with specific CMV peptide epitopes to enrich CMV-specific T cells.

This sequence uses TRBV7-8 and TRBJ2-3; no D gene can be assigned with confidence. The sequencing here drew on cultured PBMCs, taken from culture after CMV antigen stimulation. This receptor was obtained from a human donor in good health (CMV status not recorded). Some clones in this sample may be carry-over from other donors' samples. The sequenced DNA is TGTGCCAGCAGCTTTTCCTCAGCGTTACCTAGCACAGATACGCAGTATTTT. This encodes CASSFSSALPSTDTQYF.